This is a list of T cell receptor beta chains from one sample in a study of Ad26.COV2.S vaccination and SARS-CoV-2 variants. Using immunoSEQ multiplex PCR, the repertoire was profiled, and TCRdb retains in-frame clones only, with some absent. The table lists about 350,000 clones, around 83% of them singletons, with 2.5% to 3.5% in the top ten. The sequences come from peripheral blood, collected in a trial of Ad26.COV2.S vaccine versus placebo. The source is a person aged 18-60 years who received the Ad26.COV2.S COVID-19 vaccine or a placebo. Each CDR3 is given with its conserved first and last residue. D genes are given only for firm matches. Only part of the rows carry a size: once, few, many, or a class if the clone is expanded.

v_call: TRBV19; d_call: .; j_call: TRBJ2-5; clone_size: .; cdr3_aa: CASATRAVQETQYF; cdr3_nt: TGTGCCAGTGCTACCAGGGCAGTTCAAGAGACCCAGTACTTC
v_call: TRBV19; d_call: TRBD1; j_call: TRBJ2-1; clone_size: .; cdr3_aa: CASSRGQGYGNEQFF; cdr3_nt: TGTGCCAGTAGTAGGGGACAGGGTTATGGGAATGAGCAGTTCTTC
v_call: TRBV5-1; d_call: .; j_call: TRBJ1-4; clone_size: .; cdr3_aa: CASSPGGGNEKLFF; cdr3_nt: TGCGCCAGCAGCCCGGGAGGGGGTAATGAAAAACTGTTTTTT
v_call: TRBV9; d_call: TRBD2; j_call: TRBJ2-1; clone_size: .; cdr3_aa: CASSVRGGHPMDNEQFF; cdr3_nt: TGTGCCAGCAGCGTCCGGGGGGGACACCCAATGGACAATGAGCAGTTCTTC
v_call: TRBV5-1; d_call: TRBD2; j_call: TRBJ2-7; clone_size: .; cdr3_aa: CASSFSGASSYEQYF; cdr3_nt: TGCGCCAGCAGCTTTAGCGGGGCAAGCTCCTACGAGCAGTACTTC
v_call: TRBV6-5; d_call: .; j_call: TRBJ2-1; clone_size: .; cdr3_aa: CASSYVVERPDEQFF; cdr3_nt: TGTGCCAGCAGTTACGTCGTCGAGCGCCCCGATGAGCAGTTCTTC
v_call: TRBV15; d_call: TRBD1; j_call: TRBJ2-5; clone_size: .; cdr3_aa: CATSSPWDSRETQYF; cdr3_nt: TGTGCCACCAGCAGTCCCTGGGACAGTCGGGAGACCCAGTACTTC
v_call: TRBV4-3; d_call: .; j_call: TRBJ2-3; clone_size: once; cdr3_aa: CASSQGRIGEFSTDTQYF; cdr3_nt: TGCGCCAGCAGCCAGGGCAGGATAGGAGAGTTTAGCACAGATACGCAGTATTTT
v_call: TRBV9; d_call: .; j_call: TRBJ2-1; clone_size: .; cdr3_aa: CASSAQGSSYNEQFF; cdr3_nt: TGTGCCAGCAGCGCCCAGGGAAGCTCCTACAATGAGCAGTTCTTC
v_call: TRBV6-5; d_call: TRBD2; j_call: TRBJ2-3; clone_size: .; cdr3_aa: CASRGGSGDTQYF; cdr3_nt: TGTGCCAGCCGGGGGGGATCAGGAGATACGCAGTATTTT
v_call: TRBV6-5; d_call: .; j_call: TRBJ1-5; clone_size: few; cdr3_aa: CASGRTGIPNQPQHF; cdr3_nt: TGTGCCAGCGGTAGAACAGGCATTCCCAATCAGCCCCAGCATTTT
v_call: TRBV5-1; d_call: .; j_call: TRBJ2-2; clone_size: .; cdr3_aa: CASRAGQIYTGELFF; cdr3_nt: TGCGCCAGCAGAGCAGGCCAGATCTACACCGGGGAGCTGTTTTTT
v_call: TRBV10-1; d_call: .; j_call: TRBJ1-5; clone_size: .; cdr3_aa: CASSGVPGGPRDQPQHF; cdr3_nt: TGCGCCAGCAGTGGAGTCCCCGGGGGTCCCCGGGATCAGCCCCAGCATTTT
v_call: TRBV7-4; d_call: .; j_call: TRBJ2-3; clone_size: once; cdr3_aa: CASSPEWNRDTQYF; cdr3_nt: TGTGCCAGCAGCCCGGAATGGAACAGAGATACGCAGTATTTT
v_call: TRBV2; d_call: TRBD2; j_call: TRBJ2-5; clone_size: once; cdr3_aa: CASSEGLAGGQETQYF; cdr3_nt: TGTGCCAGCAGTGAAGGGCTAGCGGGTGGGCAAGAGACCCAGTACTTC
v_call: TRBV10-1; d_call: TRBD1; j_call: TRBJ2-3; clone_size: .; cdr3_aa: CASRGDSSNYATQYF; cdr3_nt: TGCGCCAGCAGAGGGGACAGCAGCAATTACGCTACGCAGTATTTT
v_call: TRBV10-2; d_call: .; j_call: TRBJ2-6; clone_size: few; cdr3_aa: CASSAQTTGANVLTF; cdr3_nt: TGCGCCAGCAGTGCCCAAACAACTGGGGCCAACGTCCTGACTTTC
v_call: TRBV9; d_call: .; j_call: TRBJ2-5; clone_size: .; cdr3_aa: CASSPLEREETQYF; cdr3_nt: TGTGCCAGCAGCCCTCTCGAACGGGAAGAGACCCAGTACTTC
v_call: TRBV25-1; d_call: TRBD2; j_call: TRBJ2-1; clone_size: once; cdr3_aa: CASSVGRGGLQNEQFF; cdr3_nt: TGTGCCAGCAGTGTAGGACGGGGGGGCTTGCAGAATGAGCAGTTCTTC
v_call: TRBV21-1; d_call: .; j_call: TRBJ2-2; clone_size: .; cdr3_aa: CASTVEQATPVPGELFF; cdr3_nt: TGTGCCAGCACAGTTGAGCAGGCCACCCCGGTCCCCGGGGAGCTGTTTTTT
v_call: TRBV5-4; d_call: .; j_call: TRBJ1-1; clone_size: few; cdr3_aa: CASSLGSLNPEAFF; cdr3_nt: TGTGCCAGCAGCTTGGGATCCCTGAACCCTGAAGCTTTCTTT
v_call: TRBV28; d_call: TRBD2; j_call: TRBJ2-1; clone_size: once; cdr3_aa: CASSLGGAGGNEQFF; cdr3_nt: TGTGCCAGCAGTTTGGGCGGGGCGGGGGGCAATGAGCAGTTCTTC
v_call: TRBV5-1; d_call: .; j_call: TRBJ2-3; clone_size: .; cdr3_aa: CASSLGDRDTQYF; cdr3_nt: TGCGCCAGCAGCTTGGGGGACCGAGATACGCAGTATTTT
v_call: TRBV11-2; d_call: .; j_call: TRBJ2-2; clone_size: once; cdr3_aa: CASRKPGRGRGELFF; cdr3_nt: TGTGCCAGCAGAAAACCGGGCAGGGGTAGAGGGGAGCTGTTTTTT
v_call: TRBV11-2; d_call: .; j_call: TRBJ2-7; clone_size: .; cdr3_aa: CASSSGRTDSYEQYF; cdr3_nt: TGTGCCAGCAGCTCCGGACGGACCGACTCCTACGAGCAGTACTTC
v_call: TRBV28; d_call: .; j_call: TRBJ1-4; clone_size: few; cdr3_aa: CASGVNEKLFF; cdr3_nt: TGTGCCAGCGGGGTCAATGAAAAACTGTTTTTT
v_call: TRBV3-1/TRBV3-2; d_call: .; j_call: TRBJ1-3; clone_size: .; cdr3_aa: CASSPSSGNTIYF; cdr3_nt: TGTGCCAGCAGCCCGTCCTCTGGAAACACCATATATTTT
v_call: TRBV3-1/TRBV3-2; d_call: .; j_call: TRBJ1-1; clone_size: .; cdr3_aa: CASSDRIPGLTEAFF; cdr3_nt: TGTGCCAGCAGCGACAGGATTCCCGGACTCACTGAAGCTTTCTTT
v_call: TRBV7-2; d_call: .; j_call: TRBJ1-2; clone_size: .; cdr3_aa: CASSYFDGYTF; cdr3_nt: TGTGCCAGCAGCTACTTTGATGGCTACACCTTC
v_call: TRBV2; d_call: .; j_call: TRBJ2-5; clone_size: .; cdr3_aa: CASRRGGTGETQYF; cdr3_nt: TGTGCCAGCCGGAGGGGGGGTACTGGGGAGACCCAGTACTTC
v_call: TRBV30; d_call: .; j_call: TRBJ1-6; clone_size: .; cdr3_aa: CAWREFLGYSPLHF; cdr3_nt: TGTGCCTGGAGGGAATTTTTAGGGTACTCACCCCTCCACTTT